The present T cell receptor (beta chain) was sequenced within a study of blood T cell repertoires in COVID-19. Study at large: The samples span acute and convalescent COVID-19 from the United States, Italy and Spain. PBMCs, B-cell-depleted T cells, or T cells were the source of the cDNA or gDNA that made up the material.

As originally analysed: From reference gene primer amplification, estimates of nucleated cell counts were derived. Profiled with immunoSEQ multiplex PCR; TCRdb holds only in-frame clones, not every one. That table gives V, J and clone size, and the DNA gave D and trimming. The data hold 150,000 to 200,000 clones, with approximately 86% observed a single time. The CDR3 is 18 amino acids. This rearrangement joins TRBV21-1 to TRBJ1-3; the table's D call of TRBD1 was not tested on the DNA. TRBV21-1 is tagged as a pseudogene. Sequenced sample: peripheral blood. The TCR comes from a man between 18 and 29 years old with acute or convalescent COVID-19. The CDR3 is CASSKVSGDREPGNTIYF. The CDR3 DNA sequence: TGTGCCAGCAGCAAAGTATCGGGCGACAGGGAGCCTGGAAACACCATATATTTT.